A single sample gave rise to the 25 T cell receptor beta chains below, sequenced in a study of technical replicates of blood from a handful of donors. Profiling relied on immunoSEQ multiplex PCR, and the TCRdb table lists in-frame clones only, not all of them. Found here are more than 75,000 clones, around 96% of them singletons; the top ten hold 0.2% to 0.25%. The sequencing sample was made of T cells isolated from PBMCs. These TCRs come from a human donor in good health.

This clone was seen just once. The rearrangement uses TRBV11-1 and TRBJ2-1; 12 bases line up with TRBD2. Looked up from germline, CDR1 is SGHAT and CDR2 is FQDESV (reference sequence). V shed 1 base and J 7 bases; nucleotides not matched to a gene: 2. This CDR3 region has 15 residues. The DNA for the CDR3 is TGTGCCAGCAGCTTAGGGACTAGCGGGGCGAATGAGCAGTTCTTC. Encoded protein: CASSLGTSGANEQFF.

The chain links TRBV5-1 to TRBJ1-5, with D possibly matching TRBD1 (6 bases). This CDR3 is built from 15 residues. Per the germline V gene, CDR1 is SGHRS and CDR2 is YFSETQ. V was pared by 0 bases and J by 5 bases, with 12 bases between. The CDR3 DNA is TGCGCCAGCAGCTTGGCAGGGGACGGATATCAGCCCCAGCATTTT. It translates to CASSLAGDGYQPQHF. The variable domain in full, completed from reference TRBV5-1 and TRBJ1-5, reads KAGVTQTPRYLIKTRGQQVTLSCSPISGHRSVSWYQQTPGQGLQFLFEYFSETQRNKGNFPGRFSGRQFSNSRSEMNVSTLELGDSALYLCASSLAGDGYQPQHFGDGTRLSIL.

This chain joins TRBV7-2 and TRBJ2-1, with D tentatively TRBD2 (5 bases). With 5 bases removed from V and 9 bases from J, the gap between germline ends came to 17 bases. The CDR3 loop spans 14 amino acids. Germline V lookup: CDR1 SGHTA, CDR2 FQGNSA. This CDR3 reads CASSPAMWSGEQFF. For the CDR3, the DNA is TGTGCCAGCAGCCCCGCGATGTGGAGCGGTGAGCAGTTCTTC. Based on the CDR3 plus reference TRBV7-2 and TRBJ2-1, the full variable domain is GAGVSQSPSNKVTEKGKDVELRCDPISGHTALYWYRQSLGQGLEFLIYFQGNSAPDKSGLPSDRFSAERTGGSVSTLTIQRTQQEDSAVYLCASSPAMWSGEQFFGPGTRLTVL.

The V and J genes are TRBV7-9 and TRBJ1-2, with 7 nucleotides matching TRBD1. Germline V lookup: CDR1 SEHNR, CDR2 FQNEAQ (reference sequence). The length of the CDR3 is 16 residues. V shed 6 bases and J 4 bases; nucleotides not matched to a gene: 14. The CDR3 sequence: CASRKEGAHVSYGYTF. The CDR3 DNA sequence: TGTGCCAGCAGAAAGGAGGGGGCTCACGTATCCTATGGCTACACCTTC.

The chain has TRBV6-5 and TRBJ1-2; D might be TRBD1 (6 bases). The germline CDR1 and CDR2 sequences are MNHEY and SVGAGI. With 8 bases removed from V and 2 bases from J, the gap between germline ends came to 12 bases. The CDR3 sequence is 13 residues long. This CDR3 reads CASRPGQNYGYTF. CDR3 nucleotides: TGTGCCAGCCGCCCCGGACAGAACTATGGCTACACCTTC.

V gene TRBV2 combines with J gene TRBJ2-7, with D perhaps matching TRBD1 (5 bases). The V end was cut by 10 bases, the J end by 4 bases, with 8 bases between. The CDR3 is made up of 10 amino acids. Germline CDR1 reads SNHLY; CDR2 reads FYNNEI. CDR3 DNA: TGTGCCATCCAGGGTTACGAGCAGTACTTC. Amino acids: CAIQGYEQYF.

The chain uses TRBV7-9 and TRBJ2-3; no clear D. The CDR3 is 12 amino acids. The V and J ends lost 5 bases and 4 bases respectively, with 7 bases between them. Germline values: CDR1 SEHNR, CDR2 FQNEAQ (reference sequence). The DNA of the CDR3 is TGTGCCAGCAGCCCCTCTGCAGATACGCAGTATTTT. It yields the protein CASSPSADTQYF.

The table lists this clone with a count of one. The J gene is TRBJ1-3, the V gene TRBV29-1, with D perhaps matching TRBD1 (5 bases). The CDR3 covers 14 residues. The V end was cut by 5 bases, the J end by 1 base, with 12 bases between. Germline V gives CDR1 SQVTM, CDR2 ANQGSEA. CDR3 coding DNA: TGCAGCGTTAGACCGGGGGGGTCTGGAAACACCATATATTTT. This gives the protein CSVRPGGSGNTIYF.

The chain combines TRBV27 with TRBJ2-7, with TRBD1 identical over 7 bases. The CDR3 totals 14 residues. With 4 bases clipped from V and 1 base from J, the junction kept 4 bases outside the gene matches. CDR1 MNHEY and CDR2 SMNVEV come from the germline V gene (reference sequence). The CDR3 DNA reads TGTGCCAGCAGTTATCTACAGGGGTCCTACGAGCAGTACTTC. It codes for CASSYLQGSYEQYF.

The gene calls are TRBV27 and TRBJ2-1; D call uncertain. V dropped 0 bases and J dropped 4 bases, with 4 bases sitting between them. Germline CDR1 and CDR2: MNHEY and SMNVEV (reference sequence). The CDR3 length is 13 residues. Here the CDR3 reads CASSLSRYNEQFF. CDR3 coding DNA: TGTGCCAGCAGTTTATCGCGTTACAATGAGCAGTTCTTC.

This clone turned up a few times. The V call is TRBV10-1, the J call TRBJ2-2; D is unclear. The CDR3 is made up of 12 amino acids. The ends were cut back, 6 bases at V and 7 bases at J, with 9 bases in the middle. The germline gives CDR1 WNHNN, CDR2 SYGVQD (reference sequence). CDR3 residues: CASRGNGGELFF. CDR3 DNA sequence: TGCGCCAGCAGGGGCAACGGCGGGGAGCTGTTTTTT.

The rearrangement uses TRBV7-8 and TRBJ2-2; D unclear. CDR3 size: 14 residues. Deletions cut 8 bases from V and 2 bases from J, with 12 bases between. Germline V lookup: CDR1 SGHVS, CDR2 FQNEAQ. CDR3 DNA sequence: TGTGCCAGCCGAAGACTTCTCAACACCGGGGAGCTGTTTTTT. Encoded protein: CASRRLLNTGELFF.

The V call is TRBV19, the J call TRBJ2-2; TRBD2 matches 15 bases. CDR1 is LNHDA, CDR2 SQIVND, per germline (reference sequence). V was pared by 7 bases and J by 8 bases, with 5 bases of the junction left unmatched. CDR3 length: 15 amino acids. Here the CDR3 DNA reads TGTGCCAGTATTCGGACTAGCGGGGGGGAAGGGGAGCTGTTTTTT. Protein: CASIRTSGGEGELFF.

The table lists this clone with a count of one. CDR3 nucleotides: TGTGCCAGTAGTTACAGGCTATACCGGGACACCATATATTTT. Translating it yields CASSYRLYRDTIYF. This chain joins TRBV19 and TRBJ1-3, with a tentative D call TRBD1 (5 bases). Trimming stripped 5 bases from V and 8 bases from J, with 16 bases between. CDR1 and CDR2 (germline): LNHDA, SQIVND (reference sequence). The CDR3 length is 14 residues.

The chain carries TRBV13 and TRBJ1-1, with a possible D match to TRBD1 (6 bases). Deletions cut 5 bases from V and 6 bases from J, with 16 bases between. Germline CDR1 and CDR2: PRHDT and FYEKMQ (reference sequence). This CDR3 has 14 residues. CDR3 in amino acids: CASSARTAQPEAFF. In DNA form, the CDR3 reads TGTGCCAGCAGCGCCCGGACAGCTCAACCTGAAGCTTTCTTT.

The chain couples TRBV7-9 to TRBJ1-5; no clear D. This CDR3 has 13 residues. Germline V gene sequence: CDR1 SEHNR, CDR2 FQNEAQ (reference sequence). Trimming shortened V by 1 base and J by 5 bases, and 6 bases separated the two germline ends. The CDR3 DNA is TGTGCCAGCAGCTTAGAGAGTGATCAGCCCCAGCATTTT. Its translation: CASSLESDQPQHF.

The V gene is TRBV19, the J gene TRBJ1-5; tentatively, D is TRBD1 (5 bases). The ends were cut back, 5 bases at V and 1 base at J, with 18 bases in the middle. The CDR3 runs to 17 residues. The germline CDR1 and CDR2 sequences are LNHDA and SQIVND (reference sequence). The DNA for the CDR3 is TGTGCCAGTAGTGCCATCCCGATCAGGGCGAGCAATCAGCCCCAGCATTTT. Residues: CASSAIPIRASNQPQHF.

This chain connects TRBV11-2 to TRBJ1-3; D is possibly TRBD1 (6 bases). V was pared by 2 bases and J by 3 bases, with 23 bases between. Germline values: CDR1 SGHAT, CDR2 FQNNGV. This CDR3 spans 19 amino acids. The CDR3 sequence: CASSLYSSIGQSGGNTIYF. The CDR3 DNA reads TGTGCCAGCAGCTTATACTCTTCCATTGGACAGAGCGGTGGAAACACCATATATTTT.

This clone appeared once. The chain has TRBV6-6 and TRBJ2-7; D is uncertain. V dropped 5 bases and J dropped 3 bases, with 8 bases sitting between them. CDR3 size: 12 residues. Germline-derived CDR1 and CDR2 are MNHNY and SVGAGI (reference sequence). The CDR3 coding sequence is TGTGCCAGCAGTCCGTATCTCTACGAGCAGTACTTC. Its translation: CASSPYLYEQYF.

The chain joins TRBV5-1 to TRBJ2-1; a weak D match, TRBD2 (5 bases). This CDR3 is 15 amino acids long. The germline V gene encodes CDR1 SGHRS and CDR2 YFSETQ. The V end lost 0 bases, the J end lost 9 bases, and 16 bases lay between the germline ends. As DNA, the CDR3 is TGCGCCAGCAGCTTGGGCGTAGCGACCACGGGTGAGCAGTTCTTC. The encoded protein is CASSLGVATTGEQFF.

The chain couples TRBV10-3 to TRBJ2-1; D may be TRBD1 (6 bases). Germline CDR1 and CDR2: ENHRY and SYGVKD. This CDR3 has 16 residues. V lost 2 bases and J lost 3, with 14 bases in between. The CDR3 here is CAISENRDGYYNEQFF. The CDR3 DNA is TGTGCCATCAGTGAGAACAGGGATGGGTACTACAATGAGCAGTTCTTC.

The rearrangement uses TRBV7-2 and TRBJ1-2; no firm D call. Germline assignment: CDR1 SGHTA and CDR2 FQGNSA. The ends were cut back, 2 bases at V and 2 bases at J, with 9 bases in the middle. The CDR3 totals 14 residues. The CDR3 DNA follows: TGTGCCAGCAGCTTATCTAGGCTGAACTATGGCTACACCTTC. This encodes CASSLSRLNYGYTF.

CDR3 loop: CASSVAPPRGGYYNEQFF. DNA for the CDR3: TGTGCCAGCAGCGTAGCTCCACCACGCGGGGGCTACTACAATGAGCAGTTCTTC. V is TRBV9 and J is TRBJ2-1; maybe TRBD2 (7 bases). V gave up 0 bases and J gave up 3 bases, with 19 bases separating them. The CDR3 runs 18 residues. The germline gives CDR1 SGDLS, CDR2 YYNGEE.

The sample holds a few counts of this clone. The chain uses TRBV4-1 and TRBJ2-5; 15 bases align to TRBD2. V trimming: 3 bases; J trimming: 2 bases; junction bases outside the gene matches: 10. The CDR3 has 19 residues. The germline CDR1 and CDR2 sequences are MGHRA and YSYEKL. The CDR3 nucleotides are TGCGCCAGCAGCCATCCCGGACTAGCGGGAGGGCCGGGACAAGAGACCCAGTACTTC. It is translated as CASSHPGLAGGPGQETQYF.

This chain connects TRBV5-6 to TRBJ2-4; D is perhaps TRBD2 (5 bases). CDR3 size: 14 residues. The ends were cut back, 4 bases at V and 1 base at J, with 9 bases in the middle. Per germline, CDR1 SGHDT and CDR2 YYEEEE. This CDR3 is CASSKDWAKNIQYF. In nucleotides, the CDR3 is TGTGCCAGCAGCAAGGACTGGGCCAAAAACATTCAGTACTTC.